This T cell receptor beta chain was sequenced in a study of beta chain features in type 1 diabetes (dated by TCRdb to 2016 to 2019). Broadly, across the study: Mean age, gender distribution, total cell number and subset yield were not different between patients and healthy donors. A total of 85 million to 110 million sorted cells were examined across all samples, and RNA yield correlated strongly with the number of cells per subset. The study compared the TCRB repertoires of sorted circulating CD4+ T cell subsets in recently diagnosed type 1 diabetes patients with those in matched healthy donors. Naive and central memory subsets were obtained from all 30 or so donors, but regulatory and stem cell-like memory subsets were isolated from only 8 patients and roughly eight healthy donors.

Results and caveats for the whole study, not just this receptor: Shorter templates might be favored by PCR, yet because patient and control samples were amplified and corrected together, any such skew would affect both groups equally. Because cDNA was sequenced instead of genomic DNA, activated cells with high expression could be over-represented, although the groups did not differ in activation or CD3 levels. HLA sub-analyses involved small numbers of individuals, so any influence of HLA type on TCRB rearrangement remained unresolved. Fewer insertions and more nucleotide deletions at VDJ recombination sites were observed in patients with type 1 diabetes, implying thymic rearrangement abnormalities. Naive, central memory and regulatory TCRB repertoires appeared more similar among patients than among healthy donors. Type 1 diabetes patients showed a moderate but significant shortening of TCRB CDR3 length in all four CD4+ subsets.

The germline V gene sets CDR1 to LGHNA and CDR2 to YNFKEQ. After removal of 4 bases from V and 0 bases from J, the junction retains 7 bases not matched to a gene. The CDR3 measures 16 amino acids from cysteine to phenylalanine. The DNA shown is the 48-base CDR3, in frame from base 1. On this clone: This receptor's antigen is unknown. It has no much larger one-base neighbor in the sample; base qualities were not kept.

The entire isolated RNA was reverse transcribed using the High Capacity cDNA Reverse Transcription Kit, and thus expressed TCRB transcripts were sequenced. Deep immunoSEQ sequencing was performed on naive, central memory and regulatory T cell samples, with an average of around 3.4 million total reads per sample. Sorted cells were lysed in RLT buffer and RNA was extracted with DNase-treated RNeasy Micro or Mini kits, depending on cell number. Each cell subset was processed on its own to prevent cross-contamination, while patient and healthy donor samples were processed together. Using the immunoSEQ multiplex PCR, TCRB sequences were amplified from cDNA into 87-bp fragments spanning the CDR3 region. The amplicons were sequenced using the Illumina HiSeq platform. In the authors' own workflow: Synthetic template baselines were used to correct PCR bias computationally, reads within Hamming distance 2 were collapsed, and singletons that could not be merged were discarded. Reads were aligned against IMGT to assign V, D and J genes, CDR3 length and insertions or deletions at six rearrangement sites. Clonotype counts were normalized to sorted cell number within each subset before computing true diversity and Gini coefficients with the tcR R package. Repertoire sharing was quantified using the overlap coefficient calculated on TCRB nucleotide sequences. Out-of-frame TCRB sequences from naive cells were analyzed to stand in for the pre-selection repertoire. TCRdb carries this immuneACCESS record with in-frame sequences only. Its versions omit some clonotypes, under half of them owing to an unresolved V gene in the studies checked, with the rest unexplained. Clone size and V and J calls were adopted from that table, with D and trimming inferred from the DNA. For this sample there are 450,000 to 550,000 clones; roughly 30% appear just once. Of the sample, around 0.065% falls within the top ten clones.

Each donor gave one peripheral blood draw, around 0.12 L on average, collected into heparinised tubes. Using a panel that included CD45RO, CCR7, CD25, CD127, CD95 and CD27, naive, central memory, regulatory and stem cell-like memory CD4+ T cells were sorted on a BD FACSAria II. Every sorted population had a purity above 95%. PBMCs were isolated right away by Lymphoprep density gradient centrifugation and were stained directly, without culture. Samples were stained and sorted in pairs, with one healthy donor and one patient per experiment, so that batch effects were minimized. The sequence derives from a man aged 18 to 29 in good health. The rearranged chain carries TRBV4-2 and TRBJ2-7; 9 bases in the middle match TRBD2. The source material was naive CD4+ T cells from blood. The sample's cell subset or site, from its label and the paper: true naive CD4+ T cells. Read as DNA, the sequence is TGTGCCAGCAGCCTCCGGGATAGCGGGAGCTCCTACGAGCAGTACTTC. Translated, this is CASSLRDSGSSYEQYF.